Following are 28 T cell receptor beta chains from one sample sequenced in a study of blood T cell repertoires in COVID-19. This table comes from immunoSEQ multiplex PCR, and its TCRdb copy is limited to in-frame clones, with some not included. In the table there are nearly 100,000 clones, around nine tenths of which are singletons. Sequencing was carried out using peripheral blood. The receptors were sampled from a man of 80 years or more with acute or convalescent COVID-19.

The chain employs TRBV5-1 and TRBJ2-1; unclear D gene. Germline CDR1 reads SGHRS; CDR2 reads YFSETQ. CDR3 length equals 15 residues. With 0 bases removed from V and 5 bases from J, the gap between germline ends came to 12 bases. As DNA, the CDR3 is TGCGCCAGCAGCTTGGGTCCCGGTCCCAACAATGAGCAGTTCTTC. The encoded protein is CASSLGPGPNNEQFF.

The chain couples TRBV19 to TRBJ2-5; TRBD2 aligns across 8 bases. Unmatched junction bases numbered 9, after V lost 4 bases and J lost 5 bases. CDR1 and CDR2 (germline): LNHDA, SQIVND (reference sequence). CDR3 length: 15 amino acids. The CDR3 DNA sequence: TGTGCCAGTAGTAGGGGCGGGAGGAGTCGGGAGACCCAGTACTTC. Amino acid sequence: CASSRGGRSRETQYF.

The chain recombines TRBV10-3 with TRBJ2-1; TRBD2 agrees at 12 bases. Germline V gene data show CDR1 as ENHRY and CDR2 as SYGVKD. The ends lost 4 bases at V and 7 bases at J; junction bases unmatched: 8. This CDR3 contains 16 residues. The chain's CDR3 is CAISGASGRARNEQFF. In DNA form, the CDR3 reads TGTGCCATCAGTGGGGCTAGCGGGAGGGCCCGGAATGAGCAGTTCTTC.

This chain connects TRBV20-1 to TRBJ2-3; TRBD2 is a possible D gene (6 bases). Trimming pared 3 bases from V and 7 bases from J, leaving 20 bases between. This CDR3 spans 15 amino acids. Germline V gives CDR1 DFQATT, CDR2 SNEGSKA (reference sequence). The CDR3 loop reads CSASSSSAVRNTQYF. The CDR3 DNA follows: TGCAGTGCTAGTAGTTCTAGCGCGGTGCGTAATACGCAGTATTTT.

The CDR3 DNA is TGTGCCAGCAGCGACGACAGGGGGGTCTATGGCTACACCTTC. It is translated as CASSDDRGVYGYTF. This sequence joins TRBV5-4 and TRBJ1-2; 9 bases fit TRBD1. The CDR3 is made up of 14 amino acids. J lost 4 bases, V lost 4 bases, and 5 bases had no gene match. Germline V gene data show CDR1 as SGHNT and CDR2 as YYREEE (reference sequence).

This chain links TRBV2 with TRBJ2-3, with 15 positions matching TRBD2. This CDR3 has 16 amino acids. The ends lost 7 bases at V and 6 bases at J; junction bases unmatched: 8. The germline CDR1 and CDR2 sequences are SNHLY and FYNNEI. CDR3 sequence reads: CASNSRTSGRADTQYF. The DNA of the CDR3 is TGTGCCAGCAATTCTCGGACTAGCGGGAGGGCCGATACGCAGTATTTT. The whole variable domain, remainder taken from reference TRBV2 and TRBJ2-3, is EPEVTQTPSHQVTQMGQEVILRCVPISNHLYFYWYRQILGQKVEFLVSFYNNEISEKSEIFDDQFSVERPDGSNFTLKIRSTKLEDSAMYFCASNSRTSGRADTQYFGPGTRLTVL.

The rearrangement uses TRBV2 and TRBJ2-7; 8 nucleotides align to TRBD2. This CDR3 is built from 14 residues. Germline CDR1 reads SNHLY; CDR2 reads FYNNEI. The ends lost 10 bases at V and 0 bases at J; junction bases unmatched: 8. The CDR3 sequence: CATRSGVTSYEQYF. The CDR3 nucleotides read TGTGCCACTCGTAGCGGGGTGACCTCCTACGAGCAGTACTTC.

The V gene is TRBV29-1, the J gene TRBJ2-3; D might be TRBD2 (6 bases). The CDR3 is made up of 13 amino acids. Germline CDR1 and CDR2: SQVTM and ANQGSEA. The V end lost 6 bases, the J end lost 6 bases, and 16 bases lay between the germline ends. CDR3 region: CSVRGFEGDTQYF. For the CDR3, the DNA is TGCAGCGTCCGGGGGTTCGAGGGGGATACGCAGTATTTT.

This chain's CDR3 is CASSLRTGNTGELFF. The CDR3 bases are TGTGCCAGCAGCTTACGGACAGGGAACACCGGGGAGCTGTTTTTT. This chain connects TRBV7-6 to TRBJ2-2; TRBD1 aligns across 7 bases. The germline V gene encodes CDR1 SGHVS and CDR2 FNYEAQ. V gave up 2 bases and J gave up 1 base; unmatched junction bases: 1. There are 15 residues in the CDR3.

CDR3 sequence reads: CASSPYRDDEKLFF. CDR3 coding DNA: TGTGCCAGCTCACCATACAGGGACGATGAAAAACTGTTTTTT. The V gene is TRBV18, the J gene TRBJ1-4, with D possibly being TRBD1 (6 bases). There are 14 residues in the CDR3. Germline V gives CDR1 KGHSH, CDR2 LQKENI. V was clipped by 2 bases and J by 6 bases, with 10 bases between them.

The chain is built from TRBV10-3 and TRBJ1-2; D possibly corresponds to TRBD1 (5 bases). Trimming cost V 6 bases and J 0 bases, with 14 bases left between them. The CDR3 length is 15 residues. The germline CDR1 and CDR2 sequences are ENHRY and SYGVKD. The CDR3 nucleotides read TGTGCCATCAGCACTACTCAGGGATCTAACTATGGCTACACCTTC. As protein: CAISTTQGSNYGYTF.

The chain employs TRBV30 and TRBJ1-1, with D hard to call. The germline gives CDR1 GTSNPN, CDR2 SVGIG (reference sequence). The V and J ends lost 3 bases and 4 bases respectively, with 18 bases between them. This CDR3 is 15 amino acids long. CDR3 nucleotides: TGTGCCTGGAGAAGGCAGGCTCCTGTAGGCACTGAAGCTTTCTTT. This sequence encodes CAWRRQAPVGTEAFF.

This clone was detected only a few times. This chain uses TRBV7-9 with TRBJ1-2, with 8 bases aligning to TRBD1. This CDR3 has 14 amino acids. J lost 8 bases, V lost 1 base, and 6 bases had no gene match. Germline loops: CDR1 SEHNR, CDR2 FQNEAQ (reference sequence). The CDR3 loop reads CASSLVETGDGYTF. In nucleotides, the CDR3 is TGTGCCAGCAGCTTAGTTGAGACAGGGGACGGCTACACCTTC.

The CDR3 is CASSLAGGWEEKLFF. The CDR3 DNA reads as TGTGCCAGCAGCTTAGCTGGGGGGTGGGAGGAAAAACTGTTTTTT. This chain links TRBV7-2 with TRBJ1-4; D perhaps matches TRBD1 (5 bases). Germline CDR1 reads SGHTA; CDR2 reads FQGNSA. The CDR3 length is 15 residues. V was cut by 0 bases and J by 8 bases, with 13 bases left in between.

With respect to this clone: Other DNA sequences within the sample encode an identical CDR3. The chain has TRBV6-5 and TRBJ1-2; a weak D match, TRBD1 (5 bases). Germline V gives CDR1 MNHEY, CDR2 SVGAGI. CDR3 size: 13 residues. The V end lost 2 bases, the J end lost 6 bases, and 10 bases lay between the germline ends. This CDR3 is CASSYGQGHGYTF. The CDR3 DNA follows: TGTGCCAGCAGTTACGGGCAGGGTCATGGCTACACCTTC.

This chain uses TRBV5-5 with TRBJ2-3, with TRBD2 identical over 14 bases. Germline-derived CDR1 and CDR2 are SGHKS and YYEKEE (reference sequence). This CDR3 has 17 residues. V was clipped by 7 bases and J by 3 bases; unmatched bases: 10. The CDR3, as DNA: TGTGCCAGCCGACTAGGACTAGCGGGAGGACTAACAGATACGCAGTATTTT. This encodes CASRLGLAGGLTDTQYF. Using reference TRBV5-5 and TRBJ2-3 for the parts outside the CDR3, the full variable domain is DAGVTQSPTHLIKTRGQQVTLRCSPISGHKSVSWYQQVLGQGPQFIFQYYEKEERGRGNFPDRFSARQFPNYSSELNVNALLLGDSALYLCASRLGLAGGLTDTQYFGPGTRLTVL.

The chain has TRBV28 and TRBJ1-5, with D perhaps matching TRBD1 (6 bases). Between the trimmed V and J ends, which lost 5 bases and 5 bases, there was a span of 16 bases. Germline V gene sequence: CDR1 MDHEN, CDR2 SYDVKM. There are 15 residues in the CDR3. This chain's CDR3 is CASSVQGRGHQPQHF. The CDR3, as DNA: TGTGCCAGCAGTGTTCAGGGGCGCGGACATCAGCCCCAGCATTTT. The complete variable domain, with remaining parts taken from reference TRBV28 and TRBJ1-5, reads DVKVTQSSRYLVKRTGEKVFLECVQDMDHENMFWYRQDPGLGLRLIYFSYDVKMKEKGDIPEGYSVSREKKERFSLILESASTNQTSMYLCASSVQGRGHQPQHFGDGTRLSIL.

This sequence joins TRBV27 and TRBJ2-1; TRBD2 matches at 13 bases. The trim removed 4 bases at V and 16 bases at J, leaving 4 bases unmatched. This CDR3 has 12 amino acids. Germline CDR1 MNHEY, CDR2 SMNVEV (reference sequence). This CDR3 reads CASSYGTSGIFF. CDR3 bases: TGTGCCAGCAGTTATGGGACTAGCGGGATCTTCTTC.

This clone was seen only once. This chain joins TRBV2 and TRBJ2-1; 9 positions match TRBD1. The CDR3 runs 15 residues. Trimming removed 5 bases from V and 7 bases from J; junction bases left unmatched: 9. Germline loops: CDR1 SNHLY, CDR2 FYNNEI. The CDR3 nucleotides read TGTGCCAGCAGTAGGCGGACAGGGGTTGGGAATGAGCAGTTCTTC. Translation: CASSRRTGVGNEQFF.

On this clone itself: The sample contains more than one DNA sequence encoding this CDR3. The chain joins TRBV28 to TRBJ2-5; D is perhaps TRBD2 (6 bases). Trimming removed 3 bases at V and 2 bases at J, with 7 bases between. The CDR3 loop spans 13 amino acids. Germline loops: CDR1 MDHEN, CDR2 SYDVKM. CDR3 nucleotide sequence: TGTGCCAGCAGTTTTCGGGGGCAAGAGACCCAGTACTTC. Its protein product is CASSFRGQETQYF.

This chain uses TRBV29-1 with TRBJ2-1, with 7 bases aligning to TRBD2. There are 15 residues in the CDR3. Looked up from germline, CDR1 is SQVTM and CDR2 is ANQGSEA. Trimming removed 0 bases from V and 9 bases from J; junction bases left unmatched: 11. The CDR3 DNA sequence: TGCAGCGTTGAAGAGGACGGGAGGCTAGCTTTTGAGCAGTTCTTC. Protein product: CSVEEDGRLAFEQFF.

The chain links TRBV5-6 to TRBJ1-5; maybe TRBD1 (6 bases). V dropped 4 bases and J dropped 3 bases, with 17 bases sitting between them. Germline CDR1 SGHDT, CDR2 YYEEEE. The CDR3 runs to 16 residues. The CDR3 loop reads CASSTLSGAHNQPQHF. CDR3 bases: TGTGCCAGCAGCACCCTTTCAGGGGCGCACAATCAGCCCCAGCATTTT.

This clone was seen just once. V and J are TRBV21-1 and TRBJ1-4; the DNA was not used to check the table's D call, TRBD1. TRBV21-1 is tagged as a pseudogene. CDR3 length: 20 amino acids. The DNA for the CDR3 is TGTGCCAGCAGCAAAGAACCTTATTCTCAGGGGACAGGTCTAAATGAAAAACTGTTTTTT. Residues: CASSKEPYSQGTGLNEKLFF.

The V gene is TRBV6-2 or TRBV6-3, the J gene TRBJ2-1, with 8 bases matching TRBD2. The CDR3 totals 15 residues. V lost 4 bases, J lost 5 bases, and 7 bases stayed unmatched. The germline gives CDR1 MNHEY, CDR2 SVGEGT. Written as DNA, the CDR3 is TGTGCCAGCAGTTTAGCGGGAACTCCTAACAATGAGCAGTTCTTC. Translating it yields CASSLAGTPNNEQFF.

The V and J genes are TRBV4-1 and TRBJ1-4; 9 positions agree with TRBD1. With V trimmed by 6 bases and J by 6 bases, 8 bases remained unmatched. Germline CDR1 is MGHRA and CDR2 is YSYEKL. The CDR3 spans 15 residues. CDR3: CASRATGGWDEKLFF. CDR3 DNA: TGCGCCAGCAGAGCTACAGGGGGCTGGGATGAAAAACTGTTTTTT.

This chain links TRBV12-2 with TRBJ2-1; the table gives TRBD2 as D, unverified against the DNA. TRBV12-2 is recorded as a pseudogene. CDR3 length: 14 amino acids. CDR3 in DNA: TGTGCAAGTCGCCCAACGGGATCCTACAATGAGCAGTTCTTC. This codes for CASRPTGSYNEQFF.

The chain links TRBV6-2 or TRBV6-3 to TRBJ2-3; no definite D call. V was cut by 6 bases and J by 4 bases, with 8 bases left in between. Germline values: CDR1 MNHEY, CDR2 SVGEGT. This CDR3 has 12 residues. CDR3 region: CASSSVADTQYF. DNA of the CDR3: TGTGCCAGCAGCTCAGTGGCAGATACGCAGTATTTT.

The chain joins TRBV7-2 to TRBJ2-1, with TRBD2 matching over 7 bases. CDR1 is SGHTA, CDR2 FQGNSA, per germline. This CDR3 is 15 amino acids long. V lost 5 bases and J lost 8; bases outside the gene matches: 12. The CDR3 DNA is TGTGCCAGCAGCGCCAGACTAGCCTCTGGGGATGAGCAGTTCTTC. This gives the protein CASSARLASGDEQFF.